The 4 T cell receptor beta chains given below trace back to one sample, sequenced in a study of blood T cell repertoires in COVID-19. Generated by immunoSEQ multiplex PCR, the TCRdb table keeps only in-frame clones and is missing some. The sample has under 150,000 clones, 70% to 90% seen once. Sequenced material: peripheral blood. The receptors here all came from a man aged 35-49 years with acute or convalescent COVID-19.

DNA of the CDR3: TGCGCCAGCAGTCGGGACAGGGACAAGAACACTGAAGCTTTCTTT. It is translated as CASSRDRDKNTEAFF. The chain uses TRBV10-1 and TRBJ1-1; TRBD1 agrees at 9 bases. CDR1 is WNHNN and CDR2 is SYGVQD in the germline V gene (reference sequence). V lost 5 bases and J lost 1; bases outside the gene matches: 5. The CDR3 is made up of 15 amino acids.

V and J are TRBV3-1 (or the pseudogene TRBV3-2) and TRBJ2-3; a possible D gene is TRBD2 (5 bases). The CDR3 is 15 residues long. Germline V gene data show CDR1 as LGHDT and CDR2 as YNNKEL (reference sequence). The V and J ends lost 4 bases and 4 bases respectively, with 15 bases between them. The DNA of the CDR3 is TGTGCCAGCAGCCCTACTAGGCCCCTTCCAGATACGCAGTATTTT. Encoded protein: CASSPTRPLPDTQYF.

The rearrangement joins TRBV29-1 to TRBJ1-2; D unclear. The germline gives CDR1 SQVTM, CDR2 ANQGSEA. Trimming cost V 4 bases and J 1 base, with 7 bases left between them. The CDR3 is 12 amino acids. The CDR3 region has the DNA TGCAGCGTTGTCGATAGTAACTATGGCTACACCTTC. Translating gives CSVVDSNYGYTF. Full variable domain (missing parts from reference TRBV29-1 and TRBJ1-2): SAVISQKPSRDICQRGTSLTIQCQVDSQVTMMFWYRQQPGQSLTLIATANQGSEATYESGFVIDKFPISRPNLTFSTLTVSNMSPEDSSIYLCSVVDSNYGYTFGSGTRLTVV.

The chain recombines TRBV5-6 with TRBJ1-4; D might be TRBD1 (5 bases). The CDR3 is 15 residues long. In germline, CDR1 is SGHDT, CDR2 YYEEEE. The ends were cut back, 4 bases at V and 3 bases at J, with 13 bases in the middle. The CDR3 sequence is CASSPVGGANEKLFF. Written as DNA, the CDR3 is TGTGCCAGCAGCCCGGTGGGGGGAGCTAATGAAAAACTGTTTTTT.